The sequence of this T cell receptor beta chain was determined in a study of blood T cell repertoires in COVID-19. Sequencing used immunoSEQ multiplex PCR; TCRdb keeps in-frame clones, though not all of them. This repertoire shows 55,000 to 70,000 clones, roughly 80% found once; its top ten account for around a fifth. Germline V gene lookup returns CDR1 KGHDR and CDR2 SFDVKD. V was clipped by 9 bases and J by 6 bases; unmatched bases: 19. The CDR3 totals 18 residues. This clonotype was sampled from a woman aged 55 to 70 with acute or convalescent COVID-19. The rearrangement joins TRBV24-1 to TRBJ1-6, with 7 positions matching TRBD1. The specimen was peripheral blood. CDR3 nucleotides: TGTGCCACCGCCAAAGGGGGCCAAAGGAGGAGAGTTAATTCACCCCTCCACTTT. It specifies CATAKGGQRRRVNSPLHF.